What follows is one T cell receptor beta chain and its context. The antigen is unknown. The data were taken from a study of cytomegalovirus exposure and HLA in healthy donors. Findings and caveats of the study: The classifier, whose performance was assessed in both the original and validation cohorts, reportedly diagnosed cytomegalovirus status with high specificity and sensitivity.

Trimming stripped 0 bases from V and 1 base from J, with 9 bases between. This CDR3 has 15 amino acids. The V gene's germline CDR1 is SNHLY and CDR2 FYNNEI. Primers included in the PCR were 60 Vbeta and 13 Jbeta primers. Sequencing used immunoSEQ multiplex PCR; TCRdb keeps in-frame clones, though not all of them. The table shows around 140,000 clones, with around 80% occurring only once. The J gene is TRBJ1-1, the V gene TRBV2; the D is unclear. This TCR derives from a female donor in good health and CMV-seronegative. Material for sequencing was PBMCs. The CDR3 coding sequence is TGTGCCAGCAGTGAAGCAAAAACACAGAACACTGAAGCTTTCTTT. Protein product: CASSEAKTQNTEAFF.